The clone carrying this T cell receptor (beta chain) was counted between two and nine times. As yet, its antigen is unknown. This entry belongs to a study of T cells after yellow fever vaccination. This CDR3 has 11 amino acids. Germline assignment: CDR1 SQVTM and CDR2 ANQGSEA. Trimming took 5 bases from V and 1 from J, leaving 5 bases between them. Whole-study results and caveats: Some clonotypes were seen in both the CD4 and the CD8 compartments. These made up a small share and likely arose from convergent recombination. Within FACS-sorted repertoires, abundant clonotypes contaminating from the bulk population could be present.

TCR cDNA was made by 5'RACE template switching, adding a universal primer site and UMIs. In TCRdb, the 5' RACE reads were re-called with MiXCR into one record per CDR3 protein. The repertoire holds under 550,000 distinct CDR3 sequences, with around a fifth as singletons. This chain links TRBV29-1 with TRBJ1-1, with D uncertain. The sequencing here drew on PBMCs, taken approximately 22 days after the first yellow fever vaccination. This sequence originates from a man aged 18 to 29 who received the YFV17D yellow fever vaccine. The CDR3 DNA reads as TGCAGCGTTCCGGAGAACACTGAAGCTTTCTTT. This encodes CSVPENTEAFF.